The entry that follows covers one T cell receptor (beta chain) sequence. The target of this receptor is not known. No much larger clone is present one base from it, and per-base qualities are unavailable. This sample was included in a study of T cell changes during pregnancy in multiple sclerosis (dated by TCRdb to about 2019). With regard to the full study: Changes in the T cell repertoire over the course of pregnancy were examined in this study in women with multiple sclerosis.

Receptor libraries were prepared by the immunoSEQ multiplex PCR assay. As stored in TCRdb, this immuneACCESS dataset retains in-frame rearrangements with V and J assigned. A fraction of the clones does not appear; measured against another copy, unresolved V genes explain less than half of the discrepancy, and the remainder lacks a known reason. Present in this sample are about 49,000 clones, roughly 94% of which were seen just once. Around 6.4% of the sample is taken by the ten largest. V is trimmed back by 5 bases and J by 2 bases, and the junction contains 7 bases that no gene match accounts for. In the germline V gene (reference sequence), CDR1 corresponds to LNHDA and CDR2 to SQIVND. The CDR3, cysteine through phenylalanine, is 15 amino acids long. Only the CDR3 DNA is retained, 45 bases long and in frame from the first base.

The chain is assembled from TRBV19 and TRBJ2-7; 9 of the junction bases match TRBD1. Sample: CD8+ T cells from peripheral blood mononuclear cells, taken in the first trimester of pregnancy. This TCR came from a female donor with multiple sclerosis, enrolled in a pregnancy study. The DNA reads TGTGCCAGTAGTTACGGGACAGGGACTCCCTACGAGCAGTACTTC. Translation gives CASSYGTGTPYEQYF.